These 2 T cell receptor beta chains originate from one sample sequenced in a study of blood T cell repertoires in COVID-19. Libraries were prepared by immunoSEQ multiplex PCR; TCRdb keeps only in-frame clonotypes and omits some of them. The sample yields tens of thousands of clones, 65% to 90% seen once. The sequencing input was peripheral blood. Source of these receptors: a human donor in a cohort sampled during active COVID-19.

The chain employs TRBV6-2 or TRBV6-3 and TRBJ2-7; TRBD1 agrees at 7 bases. Trimming cost V 4 bases and J 6 bases; bases outside gene matches: 3. The CDR3 covers 12 residues. The germline gives CDR1 MNHEY, CDR2 SVGEGT. The chain's CDR3 is CASSSRTGEQYF. The CDR3 bases are TGTGCCAGCAGTTCACGGACAGGCGAGCAGTACTTC.

The rearrangement joins TRBV7-9 to TRBJ2-5; 9 nucleotides align to TRBD2. J lost 3 bases, V lost 4 bases, and 3 bases had no gene match. From germline, CDR1 is SEHNR and CDR2 FQNEAQ (reference sequence). The CDR3 runs 14 residues. The CDR3 loop reads CASSSLAGEETQYF. The CDR3 DNA reads as TGTGCCAGCAGCTCCTTAGCGGGAGAAGAGACCCAGTACTTC. Complete variable domain (other parts from reference TRBV7-9 and TRBJ2-5): DTGVSQNPRHKITKRGQNVTFRCDPISEHNRLYWYRQTLGQGPEFLTYFQNEAQLEKSRLLSDRFSAERPKGSFSTLEIQRTEQGDSAMYLCASSSLAGEETQYFGPGTRLLVL.